The clone carrying this TCR beta chain was counted many times. From RNA transcripts, TCR beta CDR3 regions were amplified. Primed by the HTBI set, a first-round RT-PCR was run on the TCR CDR3. TCRdb fed the multiplex PCR reads into MiXCR, producing one record per CDR3 protein. The table shows roughly 170,000 distinct CDR3 sequences, with approximately 15% occurring only once. This sample is drawn from a study of T cells in Graves' hyperthyroidism and ophthalmopathy. Graves' hyperthyroidism showing no ophthalmopathy progression within 18 months was considered stable. The CDR3 is 16 residues long. In germline, CDR1 is SGHKS, CDR2 YYEKEE (reference sequence). V lost 0 bases to trimming and J lost 4 bases; unmatched junction nucleotides: 7.

Sequencing was performed on blood. This clonotype was sampled from a woman between 45 and 65 years old with Graves' hyperthyroidism. The chain is built from TRBV5-5 and TRBJ1-2; 9 bases match TRBD1. The CDR3 spells CASSLAGTGTFYGYTF. CDR3 sequence (DNA): TGTGCCAGCAGCTTGGCGGGGACAGGGACCTTCTATGGCTACACCTTC. Complete variable domain (other parts from reference TRBV5-5 and TRBJ1-2): DAGVTQSPTHLIKTRGQQVTLRCSPISGHKSVSWYQQVLGQGPQFIFQYYEKEERGRGNFPDRFSARQFPNYSSELNVNALLLGDSALYLCASSLAGTGTFYGYTFGSGTRLTVV.